Below, 16 T cell receptor beta chains from the same sample are listed, as sequenced in a study of cytomegalovirus exposure and HLA in healthy donors. The PCR ran on 60 Vbeta and 13 Jbeta primers. Method: immunoSEQ multiplex PCR; TCRdb's copy keeps in-frame clones and lacks some. This sample has about 120,000 clones, with about 76% found just once. Sequencing was performed on PBMCs. The origin of the receptors is a man aged 55-75 years in good health and CMV-seropositive.

The V gene is TRBV9, the J gene TRBJ2-3; D uncertain. Germline V gene lookup returns CDR1 SGDLS and CDR2 YYNGEE. The CDR3 has 12 residues. V lost 4 bases to trimming and J lost 2 bases, with 5 bases between them. Here the CDR3 DNA reads TGTGCCAGCAGCTCTTACACAGATACGCAGTATTTT. Its translation is CASSSYTDTQYF. The entire variable domain, with the rest obtained from reference TRBV9 and TRBJ2-3, is as follows: DSGVTQTPKHLITATGQRVTLRCSPRSGDLSVYWYQQSLDQGLQFLIQYYNGEERAKGNILERFSAQQFPDLHSELNLSSLELGDSALYFCASSSYTDTQYFGPGTRLTVL.

The CDR3 DNA sequence: TGTGCCAGCAGCCAAGAGACAGGGGATAGGTTGTACTTC. It codes for CASSQETGDRLYF. The J gene is TRBJ2-5, the V gene TRBV2, with TRBD1 matching over 8 bases. The V and J ends lost 6 bases and 13 bases, in that order; junction bases with no gene match: 13. Germline V lookup: CDR1 SNHLY, CDR2 FYNNEI. This CDR3 contains 13 residues.

This chain connects TRBV6-5 to TRBJ2-2, with D unclear. Germline V gene lookup returns CDR1 MNHEY and CDR2 SVGAGI. This CDR3 spans 16 amino acids. The ends were cut back, 2 bases at V and 5 bases at J, with 15 bases in the middle. The CDR3 is CASSYSGAGGTGELFF. CDR3 DNA sequence: TGTGCCAGCAGTTACAGTGGAGCCGGCGGAACCGGGGAGCTGTTTTTT.

V and J are TRBV2 and TRBJ2-3; 12 positions match TRBD2. CDR1 and CDR2 (germline): SNHLY, FYNNEI. Trimming removed 5 bases from V and 5 bases from J; junction bases left unmatched: 5. There are 15 residues in the CDR3. DNA for the CDR3: TGTGCCAGCAGTAGGGCTAGCGGGAGGGGAGATACGCAGTATTTT. It yields the protein CASSRASGRGDTQYF.

This chain joins TRBV6-6 and TRBJ2-7; D is uncertain. Germline V lookup: CDR1 MNHNY, CDR2 SVGAGI (reference sequence). Trimming stripped 7 bases from V and 6 bases from J, with 19 bases between. The CDR3 runs to 14 residues. The CDR3 nucleotides are TGTGCCAGCACCGCGGTCTGGGTTAGCACCGAGCAGTACTTC. It codes for CASTAVWVSTEQYF.

The CDR3 DNA reads TGTGCCAGCAGCTTAGGTATTGGCAATCAGCCCCAGCATTTT. It specifies CASSLGIGNQPQHF. The chain uses TRBV11-2 and TRBJ1-5; D is unclear. Germline-derived CDR1 and CDR2 are SGHAT and FQNNGV. This CDR3 region has 14 residues. The V and J ends lost 1 base and 2 bases respectively, with 6 bases between them.

Only a few counts were recorded for this clone. The chain joins TRBV5-1 to TRBJ2-3; D unresolved. V lost 4 bases to trimming and J lost 0 bases, with 6 bases between them. Germline V gene lookup returns CDR1 SGHRS and CDR2 YFSETQ. This CDR3 is 13 amino acids long. CDR3 in amino acids: CASSQTSTDTQYF. The CDR3 DNA reads TGCGCCAGCAGCCAAACTAGCACAGATACGCAGTATTTT.

Details on this clone: The germline gene is not matched at one end of the junction; a read error may be the cause. This sample also contains other DNA sequences that code for the same CDR3. The chain has TRBV16 and TRBJ1-1; D not certain. Germline CDR1 is KGHSY and CDR2 is FQNENV. CDR3 length: 14 residues. The CDR3 nucleotides are TGCGCCAGCAGCCAAATCGTTAGGAACACTGAAGCTTTCTTT. It translates to CASSQIVRNTEAFF.

The chain employs TRBV2 and TRBJ1-3, with TRBD1 identical over 7 bases. CDR1 is SNHLY and CDR2 is FYNNEI in the germline V gene. CDR3 length equals 14 residues. The V and J ends lost 6 bases and 3 bases, in that order; junction bases with no gene match: 5. The CDR3 loop is CASRKGDSGNTIYF. Here the CDR3 DNA reads TGTGCCAGCAGGAAGGGGGACAGTGGAAACACCATATATTTT.

The gene calls are TRBV7-9 and TRBJ2-1; 14 bases are shared with TRBD2. Germline lookup yields CDR1 SEHNR and CDR2 FQNEAQ (reference sequence). The trim removed 3 bases at V and 3 bases at J, leaving 10 bases unmatched. The CDR3 sequence is 19 residues long. DNA of the CDR3: TGTGCCAGCAGCTTTGTCCCGGGACTAGCGGGAGCGATCTACAATGAGCAGTTCTTC. Its translation: CASSFVPGLAGAIYNEQFF.

The chain carries TRBV6-6 and TRBJ2-2; 8 nucleotides match TRBD1. V shed 2 bases, J shed 7 bases, and the junction held 9 bases outside the gene matches. CDR3 size: 16 residues. Germline V gene lookup returns CDR1 MNHNY and CDR2 SVGAGI (reference sequence). The CDR3 loop reads CASSYRTGRKGGELFF. The CDR3 coding sequence is TGTGCCAGCAGTTACAGGACAGGGCGCAAGGGCGGGGAGCTGTTTTTT.

CDR3 amino acids: CASSLGPSPSYEQYF. The CDR3 DNA reads TGTGCCAGCAGCTTAGGGCCATCTCCCTCCTACGAGCAGTACTTC. This chain joins TRBV7-2 and TRBJ2-7; D gene uncertain. This CDR3 comprises 15 residues. Per germline, CDR1 SGHTA and CDR2 FQGNSA. Trimming removed 1 base from V and 0 bases from J, with 10 bases in between.

The J gene is TRBJ2-1, the V gene TRBV5-1; 12 bases match TRBD2. This CDR3 has 15 residues. Looked up from germline, CDR1 is SGHRS and CDR2 is YFSETQ. V shed 2 bases, J shed 7 bases, and the junction held 4 bases outside the gene matches. CDR3 sequence (DNA): TGCGCCAGCAGCTTTCTAGCGGGAGGGGGGAATGAGCAGTTCTTC. This gives the protein CASSFLAGGGNEQFF.

The genes are TRBV21-1 and TRBJ2-5; no DNA check was done on the table's D call, TRBD2. TRBV21-1 is described as a pseudogene. This CDR3 is 13 amino acids long. CDR3 in amino acids: CASRGGPKETQYF. The CDR3 nucleotides read TGTGCCAGCAGGGGAGGGCCGAAAGAGACCCAGTACTTC.

As for this clone: This CDR3 is also generated by other DNA sequences in the sample. The chain joins TRBV18 to TRBJ1-2; D uncertain. V shed 1 base and J shed 0 bases, with 9 bases lying between them. Germline CDR1 KGHSH, CDR2 LQKENI. There are 15 residues in the CDR3. CDR3 bases: TGTGCCAGCTCACCACAGGGAGCCTCTAACTATGGCTACACCTTC. Translated: CASSPQGASNYGYTF. Full variable domain (rest looked up from reference TRBV18 and TRBJ1-2): NAGVMQNPRHLVRRRGQEARLRCSPMKGHSHVYWYRQLPEEGLKFMVYLQKENIIDESGMPKERFSAEFPKEGPSILRIQQVVRGDSAAYFCASSPQGASNYGYTFGSGTRLTVV.

This rearrangement joins TRBV9 to TRBJ1-1; 8 positions agree with TRBD1. CDR1 and CDR2 (germline): SGDLS, YYNGEE. The CDR3 runs 14 residues. The ends lost 4 bases at V and 4 bases at J; junction bases unmatched: 6. This CDR3 reads CASSPGTGPTEAFF. CDR3 DNA: TGTGCCAGCAGCCCAGGGACAGGTCCCACTGAAGCTTTCTTT.